Detailed here is one T cell receptor (beta chain). As yet, its antigen is unknown. This entry is derived from a study of vaccination and CD4 T cells after COVID-19. Study information: Either the Pfizer-BioNTech BNT162b2 or Moderna mRNA-1273 vaccine was given as two doses. Sampling after COVID took place at a median of 101 days (range 35 to 161) following diagnosis. Findings and caveats of the study: The rise in median SARS-CoV-2-reactive clonotypes, from around 20 to 38, was not significant.

CDR1 is LNHDA, CDR2 SQIVND, per germline (reference sequence). This CDR3 is built from 15 residues. V lost 3 bases, J lost 15 bases, and 24 bases lay in between. Sequenced with the Oncomine TCR Beta short-read assay was DNA taken from cultured CD4+ T cells. Each CDR3 protein gets one entry after TCRdb re-called the PCR reads with MiXCR. The sample lists fewer than 12,000 distinct CDR3 sequences; roughly 23% were seen once. Treatment meaning: approximately 10-day PBMC culture with coronavirus spike peptide pools or control peptides (ViraFEST assay). TCRs were sequenced by ViraFEST after antigen-specific T cells had been expanded with peptide pools.

This sample comprised CD4+ T cells from blood, cultured in vitro, obtained after SARS-CoV-2 vaccination. V gene TRBV19 combines with J gene TRBJ2-1; a weak D match, TRBD1 (6 bases). The source of this sequence is a human donor who had recovered from COVID-19. The CDR3: CASSISPTGTNLMFF. As DNA, the CDR3 is TGTGCCAGTAGTATCAGTCCCACAGGGACCAATTTAATGTTCTTC.